This is a list of T cell receptor beta chains from one sample in a study of blood T cell repertoires in COVID-19. Measured with immunoSEQ multiplex PCR; TCRdb has only the in-frame clones, and not every one. The sample has 200,000 or so clones; about 88% are singletons. Sequencing was done on a sample of peripheral blood. These receptors were taken from a woman between 35 and 50 years old who had recovered from COVID-19. The CDR3 runs from the conserved cysteine through the conserved F or W. The D gene is left open where the match is weak. Clone size, where shown, is once, few, many, or a class for clones that have expanded.

cdr3_length clone_size d_call j_call v_call cdr3_nt cdr3_aa
13 once NA TRBJ1-1 TRBV11-2 TGTGCCAGCAGCCCCCGGAGGGAGCATGAAGCTTTCTTT CASSPRREHEAFF
14 NA NA TRBJ2-5 TRBV19 TGTGCCAGTAGCCGCGGGGAGGACTCGAAGACCCAGTACTTC CASSRGEDSKTQYF
14 NA NA TRBJ2-7 TRBV10-2 TGCGCCAGCAGTTTGGCACCCGGGGAACACGAGCAGTACTTC CASSLAPGEHEQYF
18 NA NA TRBJ1-4 TRBV7-9 TGTGCCAGCAGCTTACGGATACTTCTCGGACAGTCGAATGAAAAACTGTTTTTT CASSLRILLGQSNEKLFF
15 NA NA TRBJ2-3 TRBV5-1 TGCGCCAGCAGCTTGGCGACAGGACACACAGATACGCAGTATTTT CASSLATGHTDTQYF
13 NA TRBD1 TRBJ1-2 TRBV27 TGTGCCAGCAGTTATAACAGGGGTTATGGCTACACCTTC CASSYNRGYGYTF
15 NA NA TRBJ2-7 TRBV27 TGTGCCAGCAGTTTTGGTGGGGACACTTTCTACGAGCAGTACTTC CASSFGGDTFYEQYF
11 few NA TRBJ2-7 TRBV12-3/TRBV12-4 TGTGCCAGCAGCCCCGGCTACGAGCAGTACTTC CASSPGYEQYF
15 NA NA TRBJ1-4 TRBV19 TGTGCCAGTAGACGTCAGGGGCTCCCTAATGAAAAACTGTTTTTT CASRRQGLPNEKLFF
14 NA TRBD1 TRBJ1-2 TRBV28 TGTGCCAGCAGTTTACCGACAGGGGCCTATGGCTACACCTTC CASSLPTGAYGYTF
19 NA TRBD2 TRBJ2-1 TRBV24-1 TGTGCCACCAGTGATTTGCAATCCCGAGGGCTAGCGGGAGTCTCTGAGCAGTTCTTC CATSDLQSRGLAGVSEQFF
14 NA TRBD1 TRBJ2-7 TRBV6-5 TGTGCCAGCAGTTACTCGCAGGGGGACTACGAGCAGTACTTC CASSYSQGDYEQYF
14 NA NA TRBJ1-5 TRBV19 TGTGCCAGTACCCCAAATGGGCCGATCGTGTCCCAGCATTTT CASTPNGPIVSQHF
15 once NA TRBJ2-7 TRBV9 TGTGCCAGCAGCGTACAGGGCCACCCTCGGGACGAGCAGTACTTC CASSVQGHPRDEQYF
15 once NA TRBJ1-1 TRBV6-4 TGTGCCAGCAAAAGGAGGAGTTCGGGAAACACTGAAGCTTTCTTT CASKRRSSGNTEAFF
15 NA NA TRBJ2-7 TRBV6-6 TGTGCCAGCAGTTACTCCGAGACTGTTACCTACGAGCAGTACTTC CASSYSETVTYEQYF
15 NA TRBD2 TRBJ2-3 TRBV10-3 TGTGCCATCAAGGGGACTAGCGGAGACACAGATACGCAGTATTTT CAIKGTSGDTDTQYF
17 NA TRBD1 TRBJ1-1 TRBV27 TGTGCCAGCAGTCTAGGGACAGGGGGCAGGGAGAACACTGAAGCTTTCTTT CASSLGTGGRENTEAFF
14 NA TRBD1 TRBJ2-1 TRBV27 TGTGCCAGCAGGCACGGGACAGGGTACGATGAGCAGTTCTTC CASRHGTGYDEQFF
15 once TRBD1 TRBJ1-1 TRBV6-2/TRBV6-3 TGTGCCAGCAGCCCGAGGACAGGACTCAACACTGAAGCTTTCTTT CASSPRTGLNTEAFF
15 NA NA TRBJ1-5 TRBV5-1 TGCGCCAGCAGCCAGGACAGTCCGGCGAATCAGCCCCAGCATTTT CASSQDSPANQPQHF
14 NA TRBD2 TRBJ2-7 TRBV2 TGTGCCAGCACCCGCGGCGGGAGGGTGATGGAGCAGTACTTC CASTRGGRVMEQYF
14 once NA TRBJ1-1 TRBV9 TGTGCCAGCAGCGAGGAGGGCTCGGACACTGAAGCTTTCTTT CASSEEGSDTEAFF
12 few NA TRBJ2-7 TRBV2 TGTGCCAGCAGTCTTACACCTCTCGAGCAGTACTTC CASSLTPLEQYF
20 once TRBD2 TRBJ2-5 TRBV3-1/TRBV3-2 TGTGCCAGCAGCCAAGTGTTCACTAGCGGGAGTTCCCTAGTTCAAGAGACCCAGTACTTC CASSQVFTSGSSLVQETQYF
11 NA TRBD2 TRBJ2-1 TRBV20-1 TGCAGCTTTGGGCCGGGGGGGGAGCAGTTCTTC CSFGPGGEQFF
18 NA TRBD1 TRBJ2-7 TRBV3-1/TRBV3-2 TGTGCCAGCAGCCAAGACCGTAGGACAGGGGGTTTCGCCTACGAGCAGTACTTC CASSQDRRTGGFAYEQYF
14 NA TRBD2 TRBJ2-2 TRBV28 TGTGCCAGCAGCCGGGGGGGGCGCACCGGGGAGCTGTTTTTT CASSRGGRTGELFF
14 NA NA TRBJ1-3 TRBV5-1 TGCGCCAGCAGCTTGGCGGGAACCGGAAACACCATATATTTT CASSLAGTGNTIYF
15 NA TRBD1 TRBJ1-5 TRBV15 TGTGCCACCAGCAGATACACAGGGGGCGATCAGCCCCAGCATTTT CATSRYTGGDQPQHF
14 once TRBD2 TRBJ2-3 TRBV30 TGTGCCTGGAGGGTAGCGGGGCTCACAGATACGCAGTATTTT CAWRVAGLTDTQYF
14 NA NA TRBJ1-2 TRBV7-9 TGTGCCAGCAGCTTGGGGACTCGGGCAGACGGCTACACCTTC CASSLGTRADGYTF
14 NA NA TRBJ1-1 TRBV2 TGTGCCAGCAGCTTCGACAGGTTTTTCACTGAAGCTTTCTTT CASSFDRFFTEAFF
13 NA NA TRBJ2-7 TRBV28 TGTGCCAGCAGGCTAGCCGATCCCCACGAGCAGTACTTC CASRLADPHEQYF
14 NA NA TRBJ1-5 TRBV9 TGTGCCAGCAGCGTTGGACAGACGAATCAGCCCCAGCATTTT CASSVGQTNQPQHF
13 NA NA TRBJ2-3 TRBV6-6 TGTGCCAGCGGCGGGCAGAGCACAGATACGCAGTATTTT CASGGQSTDTQYF
13 NA TRBD2 TRBJ2-1 TRBV2 TGTGCCAGCAGTGGGGGGGGCTACAATGAGCAGTTCTTC CASSGGGYNEQFF
16 NA NA TRBJ1-6 TRBV3-1/TRBV3-2 TGTGCCAGCAGCCAAATTGGTTCCGGGCAGGGATCACCCCTCCACTTT CASSQIGSGQGSPLHF
13 NA TRBD2 TRBJ2-7 TRBV30 TGTGCCTGGAGTAGCGGGAGGACATTTGAGCAGTACTTC CAWSSGRTFEQYF
16 few NA TRBJ1-2 TRBV18 TGTGCCAGCTCACCACCGGGCTCAGCACTTAACTATGGCTACACCTTC CASSPPGSALNYGYTF
16 NA NA TRBJ2-1 TRBV6-5 TGTGCCAGCAGTTACTCGGACTCCAGCACCTACAATGAGCAGTTCTTC CASSYSDSSTYNEQFF
19 NA TRBD2 TRBJ2-3 TRBV6-1 TGTGCCAGCAGTGAGGGACTAGCGGGAGGGCCCCTCTCCACAGATACGCAGTATTTT CASSEGLAGGPLSTDTQYF
16 NA TRBD2 TRBJ2-7 TRBV18 TGTGCCAGCTCCTCCTTCGGAACTAGCGGGATCTACGAGCAGTACTTC CASSSFGTSGIYEQYF
15 NA NA TRBJ2-3 TRBV6-5 TGTGCCAGCAGTTACTCGGGGCAGGGCACAGATACGCAGTATTTT CASSYSGQGTDTQYF
13 NA NA TRBJ2-1 TRBV6-6 TGTGCCGGAGCCCTCATTCAGGGGGGAGAGCAGTTCTTC CAGALIQGGEQFF
14 NA TRBD2 TRBJ2-7 TRBV7-8 TGTGCCAGCAGCTCCACGGGACTAGCTTTCGAGCAGTACTTC CASSSTGLAFEQYF